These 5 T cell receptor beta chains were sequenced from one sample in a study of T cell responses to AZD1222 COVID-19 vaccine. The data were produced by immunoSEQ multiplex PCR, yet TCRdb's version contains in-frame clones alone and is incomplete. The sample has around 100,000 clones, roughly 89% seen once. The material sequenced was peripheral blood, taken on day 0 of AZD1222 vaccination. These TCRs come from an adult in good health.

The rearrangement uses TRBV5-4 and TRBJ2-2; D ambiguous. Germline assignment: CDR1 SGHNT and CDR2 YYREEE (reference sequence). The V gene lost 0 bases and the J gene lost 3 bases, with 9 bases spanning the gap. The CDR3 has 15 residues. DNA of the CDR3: TGTGCCAGCAGCTTGGCCGCTGAAGACACCGGGGAGCTGTTTTTT. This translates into CASSLAAEDTGELFF.

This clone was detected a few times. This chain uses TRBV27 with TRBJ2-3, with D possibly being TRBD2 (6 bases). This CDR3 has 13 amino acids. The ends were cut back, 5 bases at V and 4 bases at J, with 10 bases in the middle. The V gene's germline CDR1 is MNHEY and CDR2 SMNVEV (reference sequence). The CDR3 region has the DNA TGTGCCAGCAGTCCCGGGACTGCAGATACGCAGTATTTT. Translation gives CASSPGTADTQYF.

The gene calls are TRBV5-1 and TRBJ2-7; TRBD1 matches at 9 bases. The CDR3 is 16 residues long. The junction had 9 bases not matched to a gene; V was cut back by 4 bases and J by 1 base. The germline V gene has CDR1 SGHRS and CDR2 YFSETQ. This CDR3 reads CASSAGGTGISYEQYF. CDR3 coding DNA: TGCGCCAGCAGCGCCGGTGGGACAGGGATTTCCTACGAGCAGTACTTC.

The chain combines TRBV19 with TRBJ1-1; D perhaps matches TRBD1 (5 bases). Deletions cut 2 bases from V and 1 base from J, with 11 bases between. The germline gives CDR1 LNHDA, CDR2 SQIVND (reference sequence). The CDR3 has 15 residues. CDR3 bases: TGTGCCAGTAGTATAAGGCAGGGAAAGAACACTGAAGCTTTCTTT. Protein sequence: CASSIRQGKNTEAFF.

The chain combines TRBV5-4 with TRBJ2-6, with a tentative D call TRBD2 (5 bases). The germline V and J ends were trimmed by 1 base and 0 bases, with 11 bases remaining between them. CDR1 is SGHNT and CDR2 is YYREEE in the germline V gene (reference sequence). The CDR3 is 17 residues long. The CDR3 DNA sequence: TGTGCCAGCAGCTTGCCCCCCGGGGACTCTGGGGCCAACGTCCTGACTTTC. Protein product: CASSLPPGDSGANVLTF.